Below, one T cell receptor beta chain is given with its context. This specimen belongs to a study of blood T cell repertoires in COVID-19. Across the whole study: The United States, Italy and Spain were the sources of the acute and convalescent COVID-19 samples.

Assay used: immunoSEQ multiplex PCR; TCRdb lists only in-frame clones, some missing. This sample has 140,000 to 150,000 clones; around 73% occur once, and the top ten carry just over 6%. There are 15 residues in the CDR3. CDR1 is MNHEY and CDR2 is SVGAGI in the germline V gene. V lost 6 bases to trimming and J lost 5 bases; unmatched junction nucleotides: 9. The clonotype originates from a woman between 50 and 59 years old who had recovered from COVID-19. Input material: PBMCs or T cells enriched from blood (not recorded which). The V and J genes are TRBV6-5 and TRBJ2-7; 11 positions agree with TRBD2. CDR3 nucleotide sequence: TGTGCCAGCAGCGTATCTAGCGGGGGGCCCCACGAGCAGTACTTC. This translates into CASSVSSGGPHEQYF.